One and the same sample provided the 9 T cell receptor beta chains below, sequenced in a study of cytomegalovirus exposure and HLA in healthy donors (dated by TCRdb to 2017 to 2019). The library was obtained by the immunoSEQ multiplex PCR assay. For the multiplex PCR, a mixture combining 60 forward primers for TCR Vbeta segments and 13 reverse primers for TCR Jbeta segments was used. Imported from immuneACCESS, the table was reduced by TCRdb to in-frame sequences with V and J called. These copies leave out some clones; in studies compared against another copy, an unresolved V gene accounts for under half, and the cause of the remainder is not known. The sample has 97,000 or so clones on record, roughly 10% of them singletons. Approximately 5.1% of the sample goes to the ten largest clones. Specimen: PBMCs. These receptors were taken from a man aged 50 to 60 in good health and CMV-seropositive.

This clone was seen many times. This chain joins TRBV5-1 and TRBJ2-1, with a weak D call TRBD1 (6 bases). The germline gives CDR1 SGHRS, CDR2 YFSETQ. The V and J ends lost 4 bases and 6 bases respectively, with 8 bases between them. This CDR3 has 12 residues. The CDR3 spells CASSPDSNEQFF. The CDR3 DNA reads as TGCGCCAGCAGCCCGGACAGCAATGAGCAGTTCTTC. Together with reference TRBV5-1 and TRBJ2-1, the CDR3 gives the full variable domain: KAGVTQTPRYLIKTRGQQVTLSCSPISGHRSVSWYQQTPGQGLQFLFEYFSETQRNKGNFPGRFSGRQFSNSRSEMNVSTLELGDSALYLCASSPDSNEQFFGPGTRLTVL.

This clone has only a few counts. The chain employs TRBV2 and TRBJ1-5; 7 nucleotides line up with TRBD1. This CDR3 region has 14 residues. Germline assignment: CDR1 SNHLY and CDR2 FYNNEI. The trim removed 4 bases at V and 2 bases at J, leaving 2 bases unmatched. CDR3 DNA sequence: TGTGCCAGCAGTGCAGACAGGGGCAATCAGCCCCAGCATTTT. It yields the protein CASSADRGNQPQHF.

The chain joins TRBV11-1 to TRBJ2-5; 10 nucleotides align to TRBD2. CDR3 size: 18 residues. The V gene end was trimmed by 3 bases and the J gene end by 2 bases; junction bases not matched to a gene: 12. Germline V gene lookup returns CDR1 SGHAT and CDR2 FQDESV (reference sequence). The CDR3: CASSFRGKAGGPQETQYF. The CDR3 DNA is TGTGCCAGCAGCTTTCGGGGGAAAGCGGGAGGGCCTCAAGAGACCCAGTACTTC. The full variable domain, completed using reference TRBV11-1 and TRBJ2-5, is EAEVAQSPRYKITEKSQAVAFWCDPISGHATLYWYRQILGQGPELLVQFQDESVVDDSQLPKDRFSAERLKGVDSTLKIQPAELGDSAMYLCASSFRGKAGGPQETQYFGPGTRLLVL.

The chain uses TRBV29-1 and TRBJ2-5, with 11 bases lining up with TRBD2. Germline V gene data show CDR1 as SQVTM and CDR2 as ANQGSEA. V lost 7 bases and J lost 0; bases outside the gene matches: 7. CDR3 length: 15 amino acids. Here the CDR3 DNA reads TGCAGCGCGGGATCTAGCGGGAGGTACCAAGAGACCCAGTACTTC. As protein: CSAGSSGRYQETQYF.

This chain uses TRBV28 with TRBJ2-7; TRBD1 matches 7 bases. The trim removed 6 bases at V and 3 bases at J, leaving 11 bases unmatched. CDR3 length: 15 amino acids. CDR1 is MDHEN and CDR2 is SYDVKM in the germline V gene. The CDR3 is CASSAPGQWIYEQYF. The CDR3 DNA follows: TGTGCCAGCAGCGCACCGGGACAGTGGATCTACGAGCAGTACTTC.

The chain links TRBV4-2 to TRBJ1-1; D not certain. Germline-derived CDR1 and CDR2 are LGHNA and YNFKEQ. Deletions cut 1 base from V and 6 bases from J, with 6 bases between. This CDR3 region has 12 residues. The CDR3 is CASSQAPSEAFF. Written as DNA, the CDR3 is TGTGCCAGCAGCCAAGCTCCTTCTGAAGCTTTCTTT.

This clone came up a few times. This chain's CDR3 is CASSRDRGHVETQYF. Written as DNA, the CDR3 is TGTGCCAGCAGCAGGGACAGGGGGCATGTAGAGACCCAGTACTTC. This chain uses TRBV2 with TRBJ2-5; 12 nucleotides agree with TRBD1. Trimming took 6 bases from V and 4 from J; bases not matched to a gene: 6. This CDR3 is 15 amino acids long. Germline V CDR1 and CDR2: SNHLY, FYNNEI. Based on the CDR3 plus reference TRBV2 and TRBJ2-5, the full variable domain is EPEVTQTPSHQVTQMGQEVILRCVPISNHLYFYWYRQILGQKVEFLVSFYNNEISEKSEIFDDQFSVERPDGSNFTLKIRSTKLEDSAMYFCASSRDRGHVETQYFGPGTRLLVL.

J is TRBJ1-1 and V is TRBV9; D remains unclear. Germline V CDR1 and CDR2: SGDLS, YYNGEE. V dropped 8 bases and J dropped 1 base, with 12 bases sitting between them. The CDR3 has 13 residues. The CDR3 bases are TGTGCCAGGAACCTCCGGGAGAACACTGAAGCTTTCTTT. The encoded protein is CARNLRENTEAFF.

The DNA of the CDR3 is TGTGCCAGCAGTACCCTTAAGGACTCCTTGTGGGGTGAGCAGTTCTTC. This encodes CASSTLKDSLWGEQFF. This chain uses TRBV27 with TRBJ2-1; D might be TRBD2 (5 bases). Trimming shortened V by 5 bases and J by 9 bases, and 23 bases separated the two germline ends. The CDR3 runs to 16 residues. Germline V CDR1 and CDR2: MNHEY, SMNVEV (reference sequence).